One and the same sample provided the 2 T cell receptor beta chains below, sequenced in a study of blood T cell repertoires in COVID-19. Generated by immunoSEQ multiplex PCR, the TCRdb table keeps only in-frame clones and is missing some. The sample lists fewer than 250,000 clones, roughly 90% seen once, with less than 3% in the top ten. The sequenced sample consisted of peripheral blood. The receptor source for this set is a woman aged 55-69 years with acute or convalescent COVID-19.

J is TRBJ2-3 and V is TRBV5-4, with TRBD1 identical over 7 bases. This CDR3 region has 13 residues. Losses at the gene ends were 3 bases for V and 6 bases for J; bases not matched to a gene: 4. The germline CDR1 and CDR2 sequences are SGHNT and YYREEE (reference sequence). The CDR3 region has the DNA TGTGCCAGCAGCTCGTTACAGGGGGATACGCAGTATTTT. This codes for CASSSLQGDTQYF.

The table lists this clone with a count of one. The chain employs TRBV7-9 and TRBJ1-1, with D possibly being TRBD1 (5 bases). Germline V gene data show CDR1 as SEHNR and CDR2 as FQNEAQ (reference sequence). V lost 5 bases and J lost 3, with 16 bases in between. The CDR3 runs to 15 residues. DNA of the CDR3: TGTGCCAGCAGCCCCCTGGGGCTAGGGCACACTGAAGCTTTCTTT. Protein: CASSPLGLGHTEAFF.